The next 14 T cell receptor beta chains were all read from a single sample in a study of T cells after yellow fever vaccination. TCRdb processed the 5' RACE reads anew with MiXCR; each CDR3 protein has one entry. The sample includes under 30,000 distinct CDR3 sequences, about 5% seen only once; the top ten take 35% to 45%. The source material was CD8+ T cells sorted from PBMCs, sampled 10 days after the yellow fever booster vaccination. These receptors all stem from a man aged 25-40 years who received the YFV17D yellow fever vaccine.

This clonotype has a count of ten or more. The chain links TRBV7-9 to TRBJ2-2, with a tentative D call TRBD2 (6 bases). V was pared by 5 bases and J by 1 base, with 14 bases between. CDR3 length: 16 amino acids. Germline-derived CDR1 and CDR2 are SEHNR and FQNEAQ (reference sequence). This CDR3 reads CASSALEGENTGELFF. In DNA form, the CDR3 reads TGTGCCAGCAGCGCGTTGGAGGGAGAGAACACCGGGGAGCTGTTTTTT.

This clonotype was seen ten or more times. The V call is TRBV29-1, the J call TRBJ2-5, with 7 bases aligning to TRBD1. V lost 4 bases and J lost 5; bases outside the gene matches: 4. The germline CDR1 and CDR2 sequences are SQVTM and ANQGSEA. The CDR3 is made up of 12 amino acids. This CDR3 reads CSVATGVETQYF. The DNA for the CDR3 is TGCAGCGTTGCAACAGGGGTGGAGACCCAGTACTTC.

This clonotype appeared many times. The V and J genes are TRBV15 and TRBJ2-7, with unresolved D. V was cut by 3 bases and J by 0 bases, with 6 bases left in between. CDR1 is LNHNV, CDR2 YYDKDF, per germline (reference sequence). The CDR3 has 13 amino acids. The chain's CDR3 is CATSSDRSYEQYF. DNA of the CDR3: TGTGCCACCAGCAGCGACCGCTCCTACGAGCAGTACTTC.

This clonotype has at least ten counts. The chain carries TRBV6-1 and TRBJ1-5, with 9 bases aligning to TRBD1. Per germline, CDR1 MNHNS and CDR2 SASEGT. The CDR3 is 16 amino acids. The V gene end was trimmed by 6 bases and the J gene end by 1 base; junction bases not matched to a gene: 7. The CDR3 DNA follows: TGTGCCAGCAGCTCTACAGGGGGCGTAAGCAATCAGCCCCAGCATTTT. Translating gives CASSSTGGVSNQPQHF.

This clonotype appeared many times. The chain couples TRBV15 to TRBJ2-3; 7 bases align to TRBD2. With V trimmed by 0 bases and J by 2 bases, 5 bases remained unmatched. CDR1 is LNHNV and CDR2 is YYDKDF in the germline V gene (reference sequence). The CDR3 contains 16 residues. This CDR3 is CATSRDLAGATDTQYF. The CDR3 DNA sequence: TGTGCCACCAGCAGAGATCTCGCGGGAGCCACAGATACGCAGTATTTT.

This clonotype has a count of ten or more. This CDR3 is CASSLDEYSAYEQYF. CDR3 DNA sequence: TGTGCCAGCAGCTTAGATGAGTACTCTGCCTACGAGCAGTACTTC. J is TRBJ2-7 and V is TRBV11-2; D is undetermined. V dropped 0 bases and J dropped 2 bases, with 11 bases sitting between them. This CDR3 is 15 amino acids long. Germline CDR1 and CDR2: SGHAT and FQNNGV.

In its sample, this clonotype was seen many times. The genes are TRBV12-3 or TRBV12-4 and TRBJ2-5; 7 positions match TRBD2. This CDR3 comprises 15 residues. Germline trimming cut 4 bases from V and 3 bases from J; bases unmatched to any gene: 8. The DNA for the CDR3 is TGTGCCAGCAGTTGGACTAGAGGAGAGAAAGAGACCCAGTACTTC. The encoded protein is CASSWTRGEKETQYF.

This clonotype came up many times. V is TRBV20-1 and J is TRBJ2-1; D may be TRBD1 (6 bases). V was cut by 6 bases and J by 6 bases, with 15 bases left in between. The CDR3 totals 13 residues. CDR1 DFQATT and CDR2 SNEGSKA come from the germline V gene (reference sequence). The CDR3: CSAQGDWINEQFF. The CDR3 coding sequence is TGCAGTGCACAGGGAGACTGGATCAATGAGCAGTTCTTC.

This clonotype appeared many times. The chain employs TRBV24-1 and TRBJ2-1, with TRBD1 matching over 9 bases. Germline CDR1 and CDR2: KGHDR and SFDVKD. The CDR3 spans 14 residues. Trimming at V came to 5 bases and at J to 9 bases, leaving 7 bases not matched to a gene. CDR3 sequence (DNA): TGTGCCACCAGTGCGGGACAGGGCATGGGTGAGCAGTTCTTC. Its protein product is CATSAGQGMGEQFF.

The sample holds many counts of this clonotype. J is TRBJ2-7 and V is TRBV20-1; 11 nucleotides match TRBD2. This CDR3 region has 16 residues. V shed 5 bases and J 0 bases; nucleotides not matched to a gene: 9. The germline gives CDR1 DFQATT, CDR2 SNEGSKA (reference sequence). CDR3 protein: CSASLAGGARSYEQYF. The CDR3 DNA reads as TGCAGTGCTTCCCTAGCGGGAGGCGCGCGCTCCTACGAGCAGTACTTC.

This clonotype was seen ten or more times. The chain joins TRBV4-3 to TRBJ2-2, with TRBD2 matching 9 bases. V was pared by 4 bases and J by 6 bases, with 6 bases of the junction left unmatched. CDR1 is LGHNA, CDR2 YSLEER, per germline. The CDR3 has 15 residues. CDR3 protein: CASSLSGSASGELFF. Written as DNA, the CDR3 is TGCGCCAGCAGCCTTAGCGGGAGCGCGTCCGGGGAGCTGTTTTTT.

At least ten counts were recorded for this clonotype. The V call is TRBV28, the J call TRBJ2-5; D possibly uses TRBD1 or TRBD2 (5 bases each). The length of the CDR3 is 16 residues. Trimming took 7 bases from V and 5 from J, leaving 23 bases between them. Germline V CDR1 and CDR2: MDHEN, SYDVKM. This CDR3 is CASKSGVWGSGETQYF. CDR3 DNA sequence: TGTGCCAGCAAATCCGGGGTGTGGGGGAGTGGGGAGACCCAGTACTTC.

This clonotype was detected many times. For the CDR3, the DNA is TGTGCCAGCAGCCCAAAACGACTGAGCTCTGGAAACACCATATATTTT. Amino acids: CASSPKRLSSGNTIYF. The chain has TRBV9 and TRBJ1-3; D is ambiguous. Germline V gene sequence: CDR1 SGDLS, CDR2 YYNGEE. With 4 bases removed from V and 0 bases from J, the gap between germline ends came to 14 bases. The CDR3 runs 16 residues.

As regards this clonotype: Just one base apart from a much larger clone, this may be a read error. V is TRBV7-2 and J is TRBJ1-1; D not certain. CDR3 size: 13 residues. Germline CDR1 is SGHTA and CDR2 is FQGNSA. V was pared by 2 bases and J by 3 bases, with 7 bases between. The CDR3, as DNA: TGTGCCAGCAGCTTATTCCGGCACACTGAAGCTTTCTTT. The encoded protein is CASSLFRHTEAFF.